A selection of T cell receptor beta chains follows, all from one sample in a study of cytomegalovirus exposure and HLA in healthy donors. This table comes from immunoSEQ multiplex PCR, and its TCRdb copy is limited to in-frame clones, with some not included. The sample lists some 130,000 clones, roughly 60% occurring once. Sequencing was done on a sample of PBMCs. Receptors were obtained from a man aged 40-50 years in good health and CMV-seropositive. CDR3s include the opening cysteine and the closing phenylalanine or tryptophan. Each record gives: V gene, clone size, D gene, J gene, CDR3 DNA, CDR3 protein. A D gene is named only where the DNA matches it firmly. The size field is filled for only some rows; it gives once, few, many or a size class.

V gene: TRBV7-9; clone size: .; D gene: TRBD1; J gene: TRBJ1-1; CDR3 DNA: TGTGCCAGCAGCCCTCGAGAGGGGGCAGCTGAAGCTTTCTTT; CDR3 protein: CASSPREGAAEAFF
V gene: TRBV7-9; clone size: .; D gene: .; J gene: TRBJ2-5; CDR3 DNA: TGTGCCAGCACCCTAAGCGTGAGTGGGCAAGAGACCCAGTACTTC; CDR3 protein: CASTLSVSGQETQYF
V gene: TRBV30; clone size: few; D gene: .; J gene: TRBJ2-3; CDR3 DNA: TGTGCCTGGAGTGGCCCATACTCGGGCACAGATACGCAGTATTTT; CDR3 protein: CAWSGPYSGTDTQYF
V gene: TRBV19; clone size: .; D gene: TRBD1; J gene: TRBJ1-1; CDR3 DNA: TGTGCCAGTAGTCCCGGGGCAGGGGGTCCCACTGAAGCTTTCTTT; CDR3 protein: CASSPGAGGPTEAFF
V gene: TRBV7-8; clone size: .; D gene: TRBD1; J gene: TRBJ1-3; CDR3 DNA: TGTGCCAGCAGCCAACAACAGGGGTCTGGAAACACCATATATTTT; CDR3 protein: CASSQQQGSGNTIYF
V gene: TRBV4-1; clone size: .; D gene: TRBD2; J gene: TRBJ2-5; CDR3 DNA: TGCGCCAGCAGCCAAGCGGGTGTGGTAGCGGGGGGGGGTGAGACCCAGTACTTC; CDR3 protein: CASSQAGVVAGGGETQYF
V gene: TRBV7-3; clone size: .; D gene: TRBD2; J gene: TRBJ2-1; CDR3 DNA: TGTGCCAGCAGCCCGCAGGCGGGGGGGGCTCTGAATGAGCAGTTCTTC; CDR3 protein: CASSPQAGGALNEQFF
V gene: TRBV2; clone size: .; D gene: .; J gene: TRBJ2-1; CDR3 DNA: TGTGCCAGCAGTGAAGATGAGAGGGGGGGCAACAATGAGCAGTTCTTC; CDR3 protein: CASSEDERGGNNEQFF
V gene: TRBV27; clone size: few; D gene: .; J gene: TRBJ2-7; CDR3 DNA: TGTGCCAGCAGTTCCCTAGGAATCTACGAGCAGTACTTC; CDR3 protein: CASSSLGIYEQYF
V gene: TRBV6-1; clone size: .; D gene: .; J gene: TRBJ2-3; CDR3 DNA: TGTGCCAGCAGGGAAGGACAGACTTCCTCTACTAGCACAGATACGCAGTATTTT; CDR3 protein: CASREGQTSSTSTDTQYF
V gene: TRBV18; clone size: .; D gene: TRBD1; J gene: TRBJ1-4; CDR3 DNA: TGTGCCAGCTCACCACCCGGACAGGGTAATGAAAAACTGTTTTTT; CDR3 protein: CASSPPGQGNEKLFF
V gene: TRBV5-6; clone size: .; D gene: .; J gene: TRBJ2-5; CDR3 DNA: TGTGCCAGCAGTCGACAGGCCCAAGAGACCCAGTACTTC; CDR3 protein: CASSRQAQETQYF
V gene: TRBV6-5; clone size: few; D gene: TRBD1; J gene: TRBJ2-7; CDR3 DNA: TGTGCCAGCAAAGTCAGGACAGGGCTTTTTTACGAGCAGTACTTC; CDR3 protein: CASKVRTGLFYEQYF
V gene: TRBV13; clone size: .; D gene: .; J gene: TRBJ1-1; CDR3 DNA: TGTGCCAGCAGGCTTAAGGGGTCAGGGAGGGACCCTGAAGCTTTCTTT; CDR3 protein: CASRLKGSGRDPEAFF
V gene: TRBV7-2; clone size: few; D gene: .; J gene: TRBJ2-2; CDR3 DNA: TGTGCCAGCAAGTCGCGACAGGCAGAAACCGGGGAGCTGTTTTTT; CDR3 protein: CASKSRQAETGELFF
V gene: TRBV9; clone size: .; D gene: .; J gene: TRBJ2-7; CDR3 DNA: TGTGCCAGCAGCGCAAGGACAGTAACGTACGAGCAGTACTTC; CDR3 protein: CASSARTVTYEQYF
V gene: TRBV27; clone size: once; D gene: TRBD1; J gene: TRBJ1-2; CDR3 DNA: TGTGCCAGCAGTCCCAGACAGGGGAGGGGCTATGGCTACACCTTC; CDR3 protein: CASSPRQGRGYGYTF